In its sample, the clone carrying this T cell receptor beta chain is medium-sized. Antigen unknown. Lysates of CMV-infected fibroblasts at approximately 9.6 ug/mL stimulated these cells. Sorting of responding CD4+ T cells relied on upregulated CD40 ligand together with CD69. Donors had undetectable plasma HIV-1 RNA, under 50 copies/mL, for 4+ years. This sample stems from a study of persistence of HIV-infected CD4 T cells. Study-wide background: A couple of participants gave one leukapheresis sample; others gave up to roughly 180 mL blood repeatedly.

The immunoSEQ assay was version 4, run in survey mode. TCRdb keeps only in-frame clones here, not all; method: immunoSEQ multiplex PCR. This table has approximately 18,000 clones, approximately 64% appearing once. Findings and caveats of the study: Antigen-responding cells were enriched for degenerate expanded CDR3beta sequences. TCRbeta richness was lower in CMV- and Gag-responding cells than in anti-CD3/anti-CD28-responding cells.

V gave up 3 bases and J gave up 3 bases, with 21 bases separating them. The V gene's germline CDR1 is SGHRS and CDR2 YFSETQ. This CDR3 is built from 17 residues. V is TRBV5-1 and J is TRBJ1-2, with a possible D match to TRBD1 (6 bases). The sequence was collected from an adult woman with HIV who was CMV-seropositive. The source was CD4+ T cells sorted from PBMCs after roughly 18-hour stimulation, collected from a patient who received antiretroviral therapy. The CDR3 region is CASSSISTGMLDYGYTF. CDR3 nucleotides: TGCGCCAGCAGCTCGATTTCTACAGGGATGTTGGACTATGGCTACACCTTC.